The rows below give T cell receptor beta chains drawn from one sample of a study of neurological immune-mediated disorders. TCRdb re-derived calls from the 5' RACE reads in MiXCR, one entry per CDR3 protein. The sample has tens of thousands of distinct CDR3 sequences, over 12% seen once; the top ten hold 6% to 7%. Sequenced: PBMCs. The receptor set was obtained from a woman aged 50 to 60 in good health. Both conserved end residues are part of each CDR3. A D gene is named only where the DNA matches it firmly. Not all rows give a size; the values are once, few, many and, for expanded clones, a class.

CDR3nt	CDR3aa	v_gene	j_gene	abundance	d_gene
TGTGCCAGCAGTTACTCGTGGCAGGGGAACACTGAAGCTTTCTTT	CASSYSWQGNTEAFF	TRBV6-5	TRBJ1-1	many	.
TGCGCCAGCAGCTCACTCCCCCTGGGCCAGGACACAGATACGCAGTATTTT	CASSSLPLGQDTDTQYF	TRBV5-1	TRBJ2-3	many	.
TGCGCCAGCAGCTTGGACGTTGAAGAGACCCAGTACTTC	CASSLDVEETQYF	TRBV5-1	TRBJ2-5	many	.
TGTGCCAGTTTCGGGGGTTTCTCCTACAATGAGCAGTTCTTC	CASFGGFSYNEQFF	TRBV28	TRBJ2-1	many	.
TGCGCCAGCAGCCCATTCCGAACAGCGAACACCGGGGAGCTGTTTTTT	CASSPFRTANTGELFF	TRBV5-1	TRBJ2-2	many	.
TGCAGTGCCCGGACTAGCGGGAGGGGCGATGAGCAGTTCTTC	CSARTSGRGDEQFF	TRBV20-1	TRBJ2-1	many	TRBD2
TGCGCCAGCAGCTTGGCTGAGTTAAGGGGCACTGAAGCTTTCTTT	CASSLAELRGTEAFF	TRBV5-1	TRBJ1-1	many	.
TGTGCCAGCAGCCGTAGGGGCAGTGTGGATTCACCCCTCCACTTT	CASSRRGSVDSPLHF	TRBV5-6	TRBJ1-6	many	.
TGTGCCAGCAGCCAAAATACAGGGGCTCATGTTATTAATGAAAAACTGTTTTTT	CASSQNTGAHVINEKLFF	TRBV12-3/TRBV12-4	TRBJ1-4	few	TRBD1
TGTGCCAGCAGTCAAGTGGGAGGGCCGAAAACCGGGGAGCTGTTTTTT	CASSQVGGPKTGELFF	TRBV12-3/TRBV12-4	TRBJ2-2	many	TRBD2
TGTGCCAGCAGCCAAGGGACCTGGAGCACAGATACGCAGTATTTT	CASSQGTWSTDTQYF	TRBV3-1	TRBJ2-3	once	.
TGTGCCAGCAGCGTAACAGGGGAGAATGGCTACACCTTC	CASSVTGENGYTF	TRBV9	TRBJ1-2	few	TRBD1
TGCAGTGCGCCCGACAGCTTATCTCAAGAGACCCAGTACTTC	CSAPDSLSQETQYF	TRBV20-1	TRBJ2-5	many	.
TGTGCCAGCCACGGACAGGGTCTGTACAATGAGCAGTTCTTC	CASHGQGLYNEQFF	TRBV28	TRBJ2-1	many	TRBD1
TGTGCCAGCAGCCCTACCGACGGAACGGGACAAGACATCTTC	CASSPTDGTGQDIF	TRBV28	TRBJ2-4	many	.
TGCAGTGCTGGACCGGACAGGGATAGGGTATCCGGGGAGCTGTTTTTT	CSAGPDRDRVSGELFF	TRBV20-1	TRBJ2-2	many	TRBD1
TGCGCCAGCAGTTCGACAGGGGGTCTCTTCAATGAGCAGTTCTTC	CASSSTGGLFNEQFF	TRBV5-1	TRBJ2-1	many	TRBD1
TGTGCCAGTAAGGCTAGTCCTCAGTACAATGAGCAGTTCTTC	CASKASPQYNEQFF	TRBV19	TRBJ2-1	few	.
TGTGCCAGCAGTTTATGGCGGGCAGTGATGTCCGGCTACACCTTC	CASSLWRAVMSGYTF	TRBV28	TRBJ1-2	many	.
TGTGCCAGCAGTTACTTTGATTCACCCCTCCACTTT	CASSYFDSPLHF	TRBV6-6	TRBJ1-6	many	.
TGTGCCAGCAGCTCCGGCAGGGAACAGCCCCAGCATTTT	CASSSGREQPQHF	TRBV3-1	TRBJ1-5	many	.
TGCGCCAGCAGCTTGTCGGAGGGACTCCTGAACACTGAAGCTTTCTTT	CASSLSEGLLNTEAFF	TRBV5-1	TRBJ1-1	many	.
TGCGCCAGCAGCTCCGGGGGGGGGAGGTCCTACAATGAGCAGTTCTTC	CASSSGGGRSYNEQFF	TRBV5-1	TRBJ2-1	many	TRBD2
TGTGCCAGCAGCCAAGCTGCTAGCGGGAGGACGCGGGCCGGGGAGCTGTTTTTT	CASSQAASGRTRAGELFF	TRBV3-1	TRBJ2-2	many	TRBD2
TGTGCCAGCAGCCAACTGCAGGGGCCTAATGAAAAACTGTTTTTT	CASSQLQGPNEKLFF	TRBV5-4	TRBJ1-4	many	.
TGTGCCAGCAGTCGACCCCCGGGACAGACTAATGAAAAACTGTTTTTT	CASSRPPGQTNEKLFF	TRBV6-5	TRBJ1-4	many	TRBD1
TGCAGCGTTACGCTCGCGACCTCTCGGGCGCAGTTCTTC	CSVTLATSRAQFF	TRBV29-1	TRBJ2-1	many	.
TGTGCCAGCAGTTCTCCTCGGGGGGGGCGGGATACGCAGTATTTT	CASSSPRGGRDTQYF	TRBV28	TRBJ2-3	many	TRBD2
TGTGCCAGCAGCCACAGAGACAGGTCGGGTGAAGCTTTCTTT	CASSHRDRSGEAFF	TRBV3-1	TRBJ1-1	.	.
TGTGCCACCGCGACAGGGTCCTATGGCTACACCTTC	CATATGSYGYTF	TRBV27	TRBJ1-2	many	TRBD1
TGCAGTGCTAGCCCCCCGACAGGGGGCTTAGGCAATCAGCCCCAGCATTTT	CSASPPTGGLGNQPQHF	TRBV20-1	TRBJ1-5	many	TRBD1